This TCR beta chain was captured in a study of T cell responses to AZD1222 COVID-19 vaccine (dated by TCRdb to about 2021). Study-level background: A total of under 250 trial participants underwent TCR sequencing, of whom 200 to 220 had received two doses of AZD1222 and some 25 had received two doses of the MenACWY control vaccine. Trial participants were enrolled by age into 18-55, 56-69 and 70-plus year subgroups, with about 150, 28 and 57 TCR-sequenced participants respectively.

The CDR3 regions of human TCRbeta chains were analyzed by immunosequencing. In the authors' own workflow: TCRs in the repertoires were matched against a reference library of SARS-CoV-2-specific TCRs that had been generated with the MIRA antigen-specificity platform. Breadth was defined as the fraction of unique TCRs that were SARS-CoV-2-associated. Depth was defined as the fraction of total T cells that were SARS-CoV-2-associated. Using the MIRA data, each spike-specific TCR was assigned both to the spike region to which the TCR was reactive and to a CD4 or CD8 class. Log10-transformed breadth and depth values were compared by one-way ANOVA with Sidak's multiple comparisons tests. TCRdb carries this immuneACCESS record with in-frame sequences only. Its versions omit some clonotypes, under half of them owing to an unresolved V gene in the studies checked, with the rest unexplained. The V and J calls and clone size come from that table; D and trimming were worked out from the DNA. A total of some 97,000 clones appear in this sample, around 87% of them only once. 4% to 5% of the sample is taken by the ten largest.

Reading the germline V gene gives CDR1 SQVTM and CDR2 ANQGSEA. Trimmed from V: 8 bases; trimmed from J: 6 bases; junction bases lacking a gene match: 11. Counted from cysteine to phenylalanine, this CDR3 has 13 amino acids. Only the CDR3 region is kept as DNA, spanning 39 bases read in frame from base 1. The time point label for this specimen denotes: baseline before first vaccination. The treatment or condition label, as the study defines it: meningococcal conjugate vaccine given as trial control. Vaccinee samples came from UK trials COV001 and COV002, including a single-blind randomized controlled phase 2/3 trial of AZD1222 (ChAdOx1 nCoV-19) in healthy adults. Trial participant PBMC samples were collected at day 0 and day 28 after the second dose for TCRbeta chain sequencing. On this clone: Which antigen it targets is not known. No much larger clone is present one base from it, and per-base qualities are unavailable.

Broad study findings and their caveats: The 56-69-year group was small, and its depth increase did not reach significance, likely because of low power. Because no samples from the day 14 peak response were available, repertoires could be characterized only after the peak T cell response. Conclusions about previously exposed vaccinees were limited because only 6 or 7 AZD1222 recipients were SARS-CoV-2 seropositive at baseline. Participants were mostly white British, with more females than males. The authors suggested clonal diversity may have been underestimated. Reportedly, almost half of the unique spike-specific TCRs recognized epitopes lying outside the regions that are mutated in the B.1.351 and B.1.1.7 variants. Spike-specific TCR breadth and depth rose significantly after two AZD1222 doses compared with day 0 and with MenACWY recipients. The vaccine-associated CD4 TCRs covered the entire spike protein, and the dominant responses fell in regions 160-218 and 743-854.

The chain is assembled from TRBV29-1 and TRBJ1-2; TRBD1 fits 8 bases in the junction. Here the sequenced sample was peripheral blood, taken on day 0 of MenACWY control vaccination. This TCR was sampled from an adult in good health. CDR3 reads: CSSHIGTGDGYTF. In nucleotide form, the sequence is TGCAGCTCCCACATCGGGACAGGAGATGGCTACACCTTC.